A selection of T cell receptor beta chains follows, all from one sample in a study of cytomegalovirus exposure and HLA in healthy donors. Sequencing was performed with immunoSEQ multiplex PCR; in TCRdb, only in-frame clones are kept and a portion is missing. Altogether about 360,000 clones are present, 86% being singletons, with the ten largest covering 0.65% to 0.95%. Sequenced: PBMCs. The receptors were sampled from a woman aged 18-35 years in good health and CMV-seronegative. Both conserved end residues are part of each CDR3. D genes are given only for firm matches. Clone size, where shown, is once, few, many, or a class for clones that have expanded.

abundance | j_gene | d_gene | v_gene | CDR3nt | CDR3aa
- | TRBJ1-4 | - | TRBV14 | TGTGCCAGCAGCCAAGATGACCCCCGAAGGGGAAAACTGTTTTTT | CASSQDDPRRGKLFF
- | TRBJ2-7 | TRBD1 | TRBV19 | TGTGCCAGTACTCCCCGGACAGGGACCTACGAGCAGTACTTC | CASTPRTGTYEQYF
- | TRBJ1-4 | - | TRBV15 | TGTGCCACCAGCAGAGATATTCGCAGTTCAACTAATGAAAAACTGTTTTTT | CATSRDIRSSTNEKLFF
- | TRBJ1-2 | - | TRBV7-9 | TGTGCCAGCAGGAAGACAGCCACCTCGGAAGGCTACACCTTC | CASRKTATSEGYTF
- | TRBJ1-5 | - | TRBV19 | TGTGCCAGTAGTACCACCTACGAGCGGAGTCAGCCCCAGCATTTT | CASSTTYERSQPQHF
- | TRBJ2-2 | - | TRBV4-2 | TGTGCCAGCAGCCAAGAAGAGGGAGGAACCGGGGAGCTGTTTTTT | CASSQEEGGTGELFF
- | TRBJ2-3 | TRBD2 | TRBV19 | TGTGCCAGTAGGGGACTAGCGGGAGACGCAGATACGCAGTATTTT | CASRGLAGDADTQYF
- | TRBJ1-2 | TRBD1 | TRBV5-1 | TGCGCCAGCAGCCGTCAGGGGGAACAGGATGGCTACACCTTC | CASSRQGEQDGYTF
- | TRBJ1-2 | TRBD1 | TRBV19 | TGTGCCAGTAGATCCCAGGACAGGCACTATGGCTACACCTTC | CASRSQDRHYGYTF
once | TRBJ2-5 | - | TRBV2 | TGTGCCAGCAGTCCAGCGGGCCGTGAGGGAGAGACCCAGTACTTC | CASSPAGREGETQYF
- | TRBJ1-2 | - | TRBV6-5 | TGTGCCAGCAGTTCGGGGGGGAACTATGGCTACACCTTC | CASSSGGNYGYTF
- | TRBJ2-2 | TRBD2 | TRBV6-1 | TGTGCCAGCAGTGAGTTAGCGGGAGTCGTGACCGGGGAGCTGTTTTTT | CASSELAGVVTGELFF
- | TRBJ2-3 | - | TRBV30 | TGTGCCTGGAGCAGAGGTGGCACAGATACGCAGTATTTT | CAWSRGGTDTQYF
- | TRBJ2-7 | TRBD1 | TRBV29-1 | TGCAGCGTTGTGACAGGGGGTGCGTACGAGCAGTACTTC | CSVVTGGAYEQYF
- | TRBJ1-1 | - | TRBV7-9 | TGTGCCAGCAGCTTAGGTCCACCCGAGAGGACTGAAGCTTTCTTT | CASSLGPPERTEAFF
- | TRBJ2-7 | TRBD2 | TRBV14 | TGTGCCAGCAGCCAAGACTCATTTCTAGCGGGATCCGAGCAGTACTTC | CASSQDSFLAGSEQYF
once | TRBJ2-2 | - | TRBV5-4 | TGTGCCAGCAGCTTGGCCGGAACAGTCGCGAACACCGGGGAGCTGTTTTTT | CASSLAGTVANTGELFF
once | TRBJ2-7 | TRBD2 | TRBV5-1 | TGCGCCAGCAGCTTAACGGGAGGGCCGGGGGAGCAGTACTTC | CASSLTGGPGEQYF
- | TRBJ2-3 | TRBD2 | TRBV28 | TGTGCCAGCACTCCTAGCGGGGCCGTCACAGATACGCAGTATTTT | CASTPSGAVTDTQYF
- | TRBJ2-7 | TRBD2 | TRBV5-1 | TGCGCCAGCAGCTTGGCCGGGAGGGGCTACGAGCAGTACTTC | CASSLAGRGYEQYF
- | TRBJ1-2 | - | TRBV28 | TGTGCCAGCAGCCCGGGGGGGGGTAACTATGGCTACACCTTC | CASSPGGGNYGYTF
- | TRBJ2-1 | - | TRBV9 | TGTGCCAGCAGCGTTACAGGTTTATCGGTCTATGAGCAGTTCTTC | CASSVTGLSVYEQFF
- | TRBJ2-3 | TRBD1 | TRBV9 | TGTGCCAGCAGCGTAACCGGGACAGGGCCAGATACGCAGTATTTT | CASSVTGTGPDTQYF
- | TRBJ2-3 | - | TRBV5-1 | TGCGCCAGCAGATCTGCTAGCGAGATTAGCACAGATACGCAGTATTTT | CASRSASEISTDTQYF
- | TRBJ1-5 | TRBD1 | TRBV5-3 | TGTGCCAGAAGCTTAGTGGGACAGGGCAATCAGCCCCAGCATTTT | CARSLVGQGNQPQHF
- | TRBJ1-4 | - | TRBV30 | TGTGCCTGGAGTGGAGGTAGTTTTAATGAAAAACTGTTTTTT | CAWSGGSFNEKLFF
once | TRBJ1-1 | - | TRBV7-3 | TGTGCCAGCAGTTCCAGGGGCCTCCCCTGGGACACTGAAGCTTTCTTT | CASSSRGLPWDTEAFF
- | TRBJ2-1 | TRBD2 | TRBV4-2 | TGTGCCAGCAGTTTAGAGCGGGAGATGGGGTACAATGAGCAGTTCTTC | CASSLEREMGYNEQFF
few | TRBJ2-4 | - | TRBV2 | TGTGCCAGCAACTCAGGGGGGCACATTCAGTACTTC | CASNSGGHIQYF
- | TRBJ2-1 | - | TRBV4-1 | TGCGCCAGCAGCCAAGATCCCGGCGGGGAGTACAATGAGCAGTTCTTC | CASSQDPGGEYNEQFF
- | TRBJ2-7 | - | TRBV28 | TGTGCCATCACGAACGGACAGTCCCTCGACGAGCAGTACTTC | CAITNGQSLDEQYF
once | TRBJ1-1 | TRBD1 | TRBV5-1 | TGCGCCAGCAGCATACAGGGGGTCACTGAAGCTTTCTTT | CASSIQGVTEAFF
- | TRBJ2-3 | TRBD2 | TRBV5-4 | TGTGCCAGCAGCTTGATAGCGGGAGCTGACACAGATACGCAGTATTTT | CASSLIAGADTDTQYF
few | TRBJ1-1 | - | TRBV28 | TGTGCCAGCACGGGGGGGAAGAGAGCTTTCTTT | CASTGGKRAFF
- | TRBJ1-2 | - | TRBV28 | TGTGCCAGCAGTTTTCCTGGGTCGGGAGGTTATGGCTACACCTTC | CASSFPGSGGYGYTF
- | TRBJ1-1 | TRBD1 | TRBV9 | TGTGCCAGCAGCGAGGACAGGGCCCCGGGCGGTGAAGCTTTCTTT | CASSEDRAPGGEAFF
- | TRBJ2-2 | - | TRBV7-3 | TGTGCCAGCAGCCTAGCGAGCGGGCGGAACACCGGGGAGCTGTTTTTT | CASSLASGRNTGELFF
- | TRBJ2-7 | - | TRBV4-2 | TGTGCCAGCAGCCAAGATATCGCGGGTTCTTACGAGCAGTACTTC | CASSQDIAGSYEQYF
- | TRBJ1-1 | - | TRBV30 | TGTGCCTGGAAAGAAGCAGGCCACACTGAAGCTTTCTTT | CAWKEAGHTEAFF
- | TRBJ2-3 | TRBD1 | TRBV5-1 | TGCGCCAGCAGCTTTATCGGGACAGGATTAATGGGGCTCTCCACCTCTAGCACAGATACGCAGTATTTT | CASSFIGTGLMGLSTSSTDTQYF
- | TRBJ2-7 | TRBD2 | TRBV18 | TGTGCCAGCTCCGGGGGGAACGAGCAGTACTTC | CASSGGNEQYF
- | TRBJ2-5 | - | TRBV18 | TGTGCCAGCTCACGCGATGAAGAGACCCAGTACTTC | CASSRDEETQYF
once | TRBJ2-1 | TRBD1 | TRBV28 | TGTGCCAGCACCTGGACAGGGAATAACAATGAGCAGTTCTTC | CASTWTGNNNEQFF